This note documents a single TCR beta chain sequence. This sample is part of a study of blood T cell repertoires in COVID-19. Generated by immunoSEQ multiplex PCR, the TCRdb table keeps only in-frame clones and is missing some. The repertoire has about 370,000 clones, about 89% of them found once; the top ten carry about 10%. Sequencing was performed on peripheral blood. The TCR was taken from a woman in her 30s with COVID-19, enrolled during active disease.

The CDR3 nucleotides are TGTGCCAGCAGCCCCTACAGGGATGGAAACACCATATATTTT. It yields the protein CASSPYRDGNTIYF. The J gene is TRBJ1-3, the V gene TRBV7-2, with TRBD1 as a possible D gene (6 bases). CDR1 SGHTA and CDR2 FQGNSA come from the germline V gene. The V end was cut by 5 bases, the J end by 3 bases, with 11 bases between. The CDR3 sequence is 14 residues long.